Included here is one T cell receptor beta chain sequence, with context. Its specificity is unknown. The data are from a study of post-analysis software for immune sequencing data. Study-level information: As for disease course, relapsing-remitting, secondary progressive and progressive-relapsing multiple sclerosis were all included. General observations from the study: TRBV segments more frequent in patients than in controls numbered five and included TRBV5-6, TRBV5-1 and TRBV20-1. The study found significantly lower normalized Chao1 diversity in multiple sclerosis patients than in controls.

The CDR3 is made up of 12 amino acids. CDR1 is DFQATT and CDR2 is SNEGSKA in the germline V gene (reference sequence). The V end was cut by 6 bases, the J end by 6 bases, with 15 bases between. The authors incorporated unique molecular identifiers into the TCR beta cDNA libraries. MiXCR was run by TCRdb on the PCR reads, yielding one entry per CDR3 protein. The sample lists about 160,000 distinct CDR3 sequences, 35% to 40% occurring once. The sequences come from blood, collected after autologous hematopoietic stem cell transplantation. The chain couples TRBV20-1 to TRBJ2-7; D is possibly TRBD2 (6 bases). The origin of this receptor is a girl aged 10-17 years with multiple sclerosis. The CDR3 DNA is TGCAGTGCCCCCGGAGCGGGTTTCGAGCAGTACTTC. Its protein product is CSAPGAGFEQYF.